This is a list of T cell receptor beta chains from one sample in a study of regulatory T cells in long-lasting Graves disease. MiXCR, run by TCRdb on the multiplex PCR reads, gives a single entry per CDR3 protein. The sample has hundreds of thousands of distinct CDR3 sequences, about a sixth seen once. This same sample was also taken into another study, of T cells in Graves' hyperthyroidism and ophthalmopathy.

The input for sequencing was peripheral blood mononuclear cells (PBMCs), taken at new diagnosis, from a patient treated with antithyroid drugs. The source is a man aged 35-49 years with Graves disease. The CDR3 runs from the conserved cysteine through the conserved F or W. The order of the fields is clone size, V gene, J gene, D gene, CDR3 protein, CDR3 DNA. The D gene is left open where the match is weak. Some rows mark clone size as missing; the rest say once, few, many or name a class of expanded clone.

abundance: few; v_gene: TRBV19; j_gene: TRBJ1-1; d_gene: .; CDR3aa: CASTPSAGQNTEAFF; CDR3nt: TGTGCCAGTACCCCGTCTGCGGGCCAGAACACTGAAGCTTTCTTT
abundance: many; v_gene: TRBV20-1; j_gene: TRBJ1-2; d_gene: .; CDR3aa: CSARNFPYGYTF; CDR3nt: TGCAGTGCTAGAAACTTCCCCTATGGCTACACCTTC
abundance: .; v_gene: TRBV12-3/TRBV12-4; j_gene: TRBJ1-2; d_gene: .; CDR3aa: CASSFLGGYGYTF; CDR3nt: TGTGCCAGCAGTTTTTTGGGCGGCTATGGCTACACCTTC
abundance: few; v_gene: TRBV4-1; j_gene: TRBJ1-5; d_gene: .; CDR3aa: CASSQEFWDQPQHF; CDR3nt: TGCGCCAGCAGCCAAGAGTTTTGGGATCAGCCCCAGCATTTT
abundance: few; v_gene: TRBV19; j_gene: TRBJ1-5; d_gene: .; CDR3aa: CASSIGGKPQHF; CDR3nt: TGTGCCAGTAGTATAGGAGGGAAGCCCCAGCATTTT
abundance: .; v_gene: TRBV28; j_gene: TRBJ2-5; d_gene: TRBD2; CDR3aa: CASSREGLYQETQYF; CDR3nt: TGTGCCAGCAGTCGGGAGGGCTTGTACCAAGAGACCCAGTACTTC
abundance: many; v_gene: TRBV12-3/TRBV12-4; j_gene: TRBJ1-5; d_gene: TRBD1; CDR3aa: CASSPDRVNQPQHF; CDR3nt: TGTGCCAGCAGCCCAGACAGGGTTAACCAGCCCCAGCATTTT
abundance: many; v_gene: TRBV20-1; j_gene: TRBJ2-3; d_gene: TRBD2; CDR3aa: CSARARTSGTDTQYF; CDR3nt: TGCAGTGCTAGAGCTAGGACTAGCGGCACAGATACGCAGTATTTT
abundance: .; v_gene: TRBV6-1; j_gene: TRBJ2-7; d_gene: TRBD1; CDR3aa: CASSVYGTGGDEQYF; CDR3nt: TGTGCCAGCAGTGTTTACGGGACAGGGGGAGACGAGCAGTACTTC
abundance: many; v_gene: TRBV2; j_gene: TRBJ2-3; d_gene: .; CDR3aa: CASKLFGALTDTQYF; CDR3nt: TGTGCCAGCAAGCTCTTTGGGGCCCTCACAGATACGCAGTATTTT
abundance: many; v_gene: TRBV5-1; j_gene: TRBJ1-5; d_gene: .; CDR3aa: CASSLGGTGNQPQHF; CDR3nt: TGTGCCAGCAGCTTAGGGGGGACGGGAAATCAGCCCCAGCATTTT
abundance: .; v_gene: TRBV20-1; j_gene: TRBJ2-6; d_gene: .; CDR3aa: CSARDLGYGANVLTF; CDR3nt: TGCAGTGCTAGAGATCTCGGTTATGGGGCCAACGTCCTGACTTTC
abundance: .; v_gene: TRBV19; j_gene: TRBJ2-7; d_gene: .; CDR3aa: CASSIAAGRTYEQYF; CDR3nt: TGTGCCAGTAGTATAGCGGCAGGCAGGACCTACGAGCAGTACTTC
abundance: many; v_gene: TRBV2; j_gene: TRBJ2-7; d_gene: TRBD2; CDR3aa: CASSEAAGTYEQYF; CDR3nt: TGTGCCAGCAGTGAGGCAGCGGGGACCTACGAGCAGTACTTC
abundance: many; v_gene: TRBV7-3; j_gene: TRBJ2-5; d_gene: TRBD1; CDR3aa: CASSQYRGETQYF; CDR3nt: TGTGCCAGCAGCCAATACAGGGGAGAGACCCAGTACTTC
abundance: many; v_gene: TRBV2; j_gene: TRBJ2-7; d_gene: TRBD1; CDR3aa: CASRDRDRGYEQYF; CDR3nt: TGTGCCAGCAGAGACCGGGACAGGGGCTACGAGCAGTACTTC
abundance: many; v_gene: TRBV3-2; j_gene: TRBJ1-3; d_gene: .; CDR3aa: CASSQDRVSRNTIYF; CDR3nt: TGTGCCAGCAGCCAAGACAGGGTTTCGAGAAACACCATATATTTT
abundance: many; v_gene: TRBV28; j_gene: TRBJ2-5; d_gene: .; CDR3aa: CASSRGGRETQYF; CDR3nt: TGTGCCAGCAGTAGGGGGGGCAGAGAGACCCAGTACTTC
abundance: many; v_gene: TRBV28; j_gene: TRBJ2-1; d_gene: TRBD1; CDR3aa: CASRLGQGAYNEQFF; CDR3nt: TGTGCCAGCAGACTAGGACAGGGGGCCTACAATGAGCAGTTCTTC
abundance: .; v_gene: TRBV5-1; j_gene: TRBJ1-1; d_gene: TRBD1; CDR3aa: CASSSTGTVNTEAFF; CDR3nt: TGCGCCAGCAGCTCCACCGGGACAGTGAACACTGAAGCTTTCTTT
abundance: many; v_gene: TRBV12-3/TRBV12-4; j_gene: TRBJ2-7; d_gene: TRBD2; CDR3aa: CASRDSSGSTKEQYF; CDR3nt: TGTGCCAGTAGAGACTCTAGCGGATCGACTAAAGAGCAGTACTTC
abundance: few; v_gene: TRBV12-3/TRBV12-4; j_gene: TRBJ1-3; d_gene: TRBD1; CDR3aa: CASSNRGSGNTIYF; CDR3nt: TGTGCCAGCAGTAACAGGGGTTCAGGAAACACCATATATTTT
abundance: many; v_gene: TRBV7-2; j_gene: TRBJ2-7; d_gene: .; CDR3aa: CASSLRIWPVSTCEQYF; CDR3nt: TGTGCCAGCAGCTTAAGGATATGGCCAGTCTCAACGTGCGAGCAGTACTTC
abundance: .; v_gene: TRBV18; j_gene: TRBJ1-2; d_gene: .; CDR3aa: CASSRDWGVAFRGYTF; CDR3nt: TGTGCCAGCTCACGAGACTGGGGCGTGGCGTTTCGCGGCTACACCTTC
abundance: many; v_gene: TRBV5-1; j_gene: TRBJ1-1; d_gene: .; CDR3aa: CASKRWDTEAFF; CDR3nt: TGCGCCAGCAAGAGGTGGGACACTGAAGCTTTCTTT
abundance: many; v_gene: TRBV3-1; j_gene: TRBJ2-2; d_gene: TRBD2; CDR3aa: CASSQVRPVAGLRNTGELFF; CDR3nt: TGTGCCAGCAGCCAAGTTCGGCCGGTAGCGGGGCTCAGGAACACCGGGGAGCTGTTTTTT
abundance: many; v_gene: TRBV18; j_gene: TRBJ1-1; d_gene: .; CDR3aa: CASSPPHGFGFSEAFF; CDR3nt: TGTGCCAGCTCACCACCTCATGGATTCGGTTTCTCTGAAGCTTTCTTT
abundance: many; v_gene: TRBV28; j_gene: TRBJ2-1; d_gene: TRBD1; CDR3aa: CASTPGQAYNEQFF; CDR3nt: TGTGCCAGCACGCCGGGACAGGCCTACAATGAGCAGTTCTTC
abundance: .; v_gene: TRBV27; j_gene: TRBJ1-6; d_gene: .; CDR3aa: CASSTLRGSPLHF; CDR3nt: TGTGCCAGCAGTACACTCAGGGGTTCACCCCTCCACTTT
abundance: many; v_gene: TRBV7-2; j_gene: TRBJ2-3; d_gene: TRBD1; CDR3aa: CASRSLGGTGPDTQYF; CDR3nt: TGTGCCAGCAGAAGCTTAGGTGGGACAGGGCCAGATACGCAGTATTTT
abundance: .; v_gene: TRBV19; j_gene: TRBJ2-7; d_gene: TRBD1; CDR3aa: CASSIRATGAYEQYF; CDR3nt: TGTGCCAGTAGTATAAGGGCGACAGGGGCCTACGAGCAGTACTTC
abundance: many; v_gene: TRBV2; j_gene: TRBJ2-1; d_gene: .; CDR3aa: CASSATSHYNEQFF; CDR3nt: TGTGCCAGCAGTGCGACGAGCCACTACAATGAGCAGTTCTTC
abundance: .; v_gene: TRBV11-2; j_gene: TRBJ2-3; d_gene: TRBD2; CDR3aa: CASSSPGTSGGAGSTDTQYF; CDR3nt: TGTGCCAGCAGCTCCCCCGGGACTAGCGGGGGGGCCGGGAGCACAGATACGCAGTATTTT
abundance: many; v_gene: TRBV12-3/TRBV12-4; j_gene: TRBJ1-1; d_gene: .; CDR3aa: CASRLGNTEAFF; CDR3nt: TGTGCCAGCAGATTAGGGAACACTGAAGCTTTCTTT
abundance: .; v_gene: TRBV13; j_gene: TRBJ2-7; d_gene: TRBD2; CDR3aa: CASRRAGGPYEQYF; CDR3nt: TGTGCCAGCCGTCGAGCGGGGGGGCCCTACGAGCAGTACTTC
abundance: few; v_gene: TRBV4-1; j_gene: TRBJ1-1; d_gene: TRBD1; CDR3aa: CASSQDAAGGTEAFF; CDR3nt: TGCGCCAGCAGCCAAGATGCGGCAGGGGGCACTGAAGCTTTCTTT
abundance: few; v_gene: TRBV6-5; j_gene: TRBJ2-2; d_gene: .; CDR3aa: CASSSLRGGELFF; CDR3nt: TGTGCCAGCAGTTCCCTGAGAGGCGGGGAGCTGTTTTTT
abundance: many; v_gene: TRBV6-5; j_gene: TRBJ2-7; d_gene: .; CDR3aa: CASSYSGSKKQYF; CDR3nt: TGTGCCAGCAGTTACTCAGGATCTAAGAAGCAGTACTTC
abundance: many; v_gene: TRBV7-3; j_gene: TRBJ2-3; d_gene: TRBD2; CDR3aa: CASSLSAAGRDTQYF; CDR3nt: TGTGCCAGCAGCTTAAGTGCAGCGGGGAGAGATACGCAGTATTTT
abundance: many; v_gene: TRBV7-8; j_gene: TRBJ2-1; d_gene: TRBD2; CDR3aa: CASSSPRGGGHNEQFF; CDR3nt: TGTGCCAGCAGCTCCCCCCGCGGGGGGGGACACAATGAGCAGTTCTTC
abundance: .; v_gene: TRBV19; j_gene: TRBJ1-3; d_gene: .; CDR3aa: CASSSLGGTGNTIYF; CDR3nt: TGTGCCAGTAGTTCCCTCGGAGGAACTGGAAACACCATATATTTT
abundance: .; v_gene: TRBV27; j_gene: TRBJ2-7; d_gene: .; CDR3aa: CASSLTVPSSYEQYF; CDR3nt: TGTGCCAGCAGTCTTACAGTCCCGAGCTCCTACGAGCAGTACTTC
abundance: .; v_gene: TRBV15; j_gene: TRBJ1-4; d_gene: .; CDR3aa: CATSRDRGATNEKLFF; CDR3nt: TGTGCCACCAGCAGAGATCGGGGAGCAACTAATGAAAAACTGTTTTTT
abundance: many; v_gene: TRBV7-2; j_gene: TRBJ1-5; d_gene: .; CDR3aa: CASSLAQGQGGQPQHF; CDR3nt: TGTGCCAGCAGCTTAGCGCAAGGGCAGGGAGGTCAGCCCCAGCATTTT
abundance: few; v_gene: TRBV18; j_gene: TRBJ2-7; d_gene: TRBD2; CDR3aa: CASSLIGTRAYEQYF; CDR3nt: TGTGCCAGCTCACTTATTGGGACTAGAGCCTACGAGCAGTACTTC
abundance: .; v_gene: TRBV4-3; j_gene: TRBJ2-2; d_gene: TRBD2; CDR3aa: CASSPSAAGLAGGRKAGELFF; CDR3nt: TGCGCCAGCAGCCCCTCAGCCGCGGGACTAGCGGGGGGGCGAAAAGCCGGGGAGCTGTTTTTT
abundance: many; v_gene: TRBV18; j_gene: TRBJ2-7; d_gene: TRBD1; CDR3aa: CASSPNQPGTGAKYF; CDR3nt: TGTGCCAGCTCACCAAATCAACCAGGGACAGGGGCAAAGTACTTC